This T cell receptor (beta chain) was recovered during a study of blood T cell repertoires in COVID-19. CDR1 is KGHDR, CDR2 SFDVKD, per germline. The CDR3 covers 12 residues. Trimming took off 8 bases at V and 4 bases at J, with 11 bases between the two ends. Repertoires were generated with immunoSEQ multiplex PCR, while TCRdb's copy carries only in-frame clones and drops some. The sample records around 500,000 clones, less than 90% being singletons. This sequence originates from a woman in her sixties who had recovered from COVID-19. The chain carries TRBV24-1 and TRBJ2-7; D gene unclear. The specimen sequenced was PBMCs or T cells enriched from blood (not recorded which). The CDR3 bases are TGTGCCACCACCTCCCGTATTTACGAGCAGTACGTC. This encodes CATTSRIYEQYV.